One sample yielded the 21 T cell receptor beta chains listed below, sequenced in a study of blood T cell repertoires in COVID-19. Only in-frame clones appear in the TCRdb table, and some are missing; sequencing was by immunoSEQ multiplex PCR. The profile shows just over 300,000 clones, roughly 90% of them singletons. Sequenced: peripheral blood. These TCRs come from a woman in her 30s with COVID-19, enrolled during active disease.

V gene TRBV19 combines with J gene TRBJ1-1; possible D gene TRBD1, 6 bases. The V gene's germline CDR1 is LNHDA and CDR2 SQIVND (reference sequence). The CDR3 has 12 residues. V lost 7 bases and J 3 bases, leaving 9 bases between the germline ends. This chain's CDR3 is CASTDRYTEAFF. The CDR3 nucleotides are TGTGCCAGTACAGACAGGTACACTGAAGCTTTCTTT.

The chain recombines TRBV5-4 with TRBJ2-3, with TRBD2 matching 16 bases. The V segment lost 4 bases and the J segment 5 bases; nucleotides outside the gene matches: 7. CDR1 is SGHNT and CDR2 is YYREEE in the germline V gene (reference sequence). The CDR3 extends over 17 amino acids. The CDR3, as DNA: TGTGCCAGCAGCCTGGGACTAGCGGGGGGGCAGAAAGATACGCAGTATTTT. Amino acid sequence: CASSLGLAGGQKDTQYF. The full variable domain, its missing parts supplied by reference TRBV5-4 and TRBJ2-3, is ETGVTQSPTHLIKTRGQQVTLRCSSQSGHNTVSWYQQALGQGPQFIFQYYREEENGRGNFPPRFSGLQFPNYSSELNVNALELDDSALYLCASSLGLAGGQKDTQYFGPGTRLTVL.

The CDR3 nucleotides are TGCAGTGCTAGTTTTCCGGGGTATAGCAATCAGCCCCAGCATTTT. It translates to CSASFPGYSNQPQHF. The chain is built from TRBV20-1 and TRBJ1-5; the D is unclear. Trimming removed 3 bases at V and 0 bases at J, with 12 bases between. The germline V gene has CDR1 DFQATT and CDR2 SNEGSKA (reference sequence). The CDR3 runs to 15 residues.

The gene calls are TRBV11-2 and TRBJ2-3, with D possibly matching TRBD2 (5 bases). The CDR3 spans 15 residues. The V end lost 8 bases, the J end lost 0 bases, and 15 bases lay between the germline ends. Germline V gene lookup returns CDR1 SGHAT and CDR2 FQNNGV. CDR3 coding DNA: TGTGCCAGCCGCTGGGGTCTAGCAAGCACAGATACGCAGTATTTT. Translating gives CASRWGLASTDTQYF.

V gene TRBV4-3 combines with J gene TRBJ1-1; TRBD1 agrees at 8 bases. V lost 0 bases, J lost 5 bases, and 8 bases stayed unmatched. CDR1 and CDR2 from the germline V gene are LGHNA and YSLEER. CDR3 length: 16 amino acids. CDR3 amino acids: CASSQDPQGARTEAFF. The DNA of the CDR3 is TGCGCCAGCAGCCAAGATCCTCAGGGGGCGCGGACTGAAGCTTTCTTT.

The rearrangement links TRBV4-3 to TRBJ1-2; D may be TRBD1 (6 bases). CDR1 LGHNA and CDR2 YSLEER come from the germline V gene. The CDR3 contains 12 residues. With 6 bases removed from V and 2 bases from J, the gap between germline ends came to 7 bases. The DNA of the CDR3 is TGCGCCAGCAGTCAGGGGAACTATGGCTACACCTTC. It encodes CASSQGNYGYTF.

The DNA for the CDR3 is TGTGCCAGCAGCTTGACAGTAGCTGCCTCTGGAAACACCATATATTTT. Translating gives CASSLTVAASGNTIYF. The chain uses TRBV7-2 and TRBJ1-3; D perhaps matches TRBD1 (5 bases). Germline CDR1 reads SGHTA; CDR2 reads FQGNSA. V lost 3 bases and J lost 0, with 12 bases in between. CDR3 size: 16 residues.

The chain is built from TRBV6-5 and TRBJ2-1, with D possibly matching TRBD1 (5 bases). The CDR3 is made up of 13 amino acids. Per germline, CDR1 MNHEY and CDR2 SVGAGI. Trimming stripped 6 bases from V and 7 bases from J, with 13 bases between. CDR3 sequence reads: CASRDTLVNEQFF. For the CDR3, the DNA is TGTGCCAGCAGGGACACTTTAGTAAATGAGCAGTTCTTC.

The gene calls are TRBV4-1 and TRBJ1-1; 7 bases align to TRBD1. Germline CDR1 is MGHRA and CDR2 is YSYEKL. V was clipped by 5 bases and J by 1 base; unmatched bases: 7. This CDR3 spans 15 amino acids. The CDR3 is CASSLTGSENTEAFF. The CDR3 nucleotides are TGCGCCAGCAGCTTGACAGGGTCGGAGAACACTGAAGCTTTCTTT.

The gene calls are TRBV6-5 and TRBJ2-7; a possible D gene is TRBD1 (6 bases). Germline loops: CDR1 MNHEY, CDR2 SVGAGI. The CDR3 covers 14 residues. V lost 5 bases, J lost 6 bases, and 17 bases lay in between. CDR3 nucleotide sequence: TGTGCCAGCAGTCCGGGACAAACTTACTCCGAGCAGTACTTC. Amino acids: CASSPGQTYSEQYF.

This clone appeared a single time. The chain is built from TRBV6-1 and TRBJ1-2; D is unresolved. The V end was cut by 0 bases, the J end by 3 bases, with 14 bases between. CDR3 length equals 16 residues. Germline V gene data show CDR1 as MNHNS and CDR2 as SASEGT. The CDR3 coding sequence is TGTGCCAGCAGTGAAGCGCAGGAGGACCCCGACTATGGCTACACCTTC. Its translation is CASSEAQEDPDYGYTF.

This clone occurred once. V gene TRBV2 combines with J gene TRBJ2-3; 7 bases align to TRBD1. Germline CDR1 is SNHLY and CDR2 is FYNNEI. J gave up 4 bases and V 6 bases, and 7 bases lay outside the gene matches. The CDR3 sequence is 14 residues long. CDR3: CASRRTGPADTQYF. In nucleotides, the CDR3 is TGTGCCAGCAGGAGGACAGGCCCCGCAGATACGCAGTATTTT.

This CDR3 is CASTRTDPGLGPQHF. The CDR3 DNA is TGTGCCAGCACCCGGACAGACCCGGGGTTAGGGCCCCAGCATTTT. This sequence joins TRBV28 and TRBJ1-5; TRBD1 might be the D (6 bases). With 7 bases removed from V and 9 bases from J, the gap between germline ends came to 22 bases. Germline CDR1 MDHEN, CDR2 SYDVKM. The CDR3 contains 15 residues.

This chain uses TRBV4-1 with TRBJ2-1; 12 nucleotides agree with TRBD2. The length of the CDR3 is 16 residues. V shed 4 bases, J shed 6 bases, and the junction held 7 bases outside the gene matches. Germline V gene lookup returns CDR1 MGHRA and CDR2 YSYEKL. CDR3 in amino acids: CASSPPGLAGVNEQFF. The CDR3 bases are TGCGCCAGCAGCCCACCGGGACTAGCGGGTGTCAATGAGCAGTTCTTC.

V usage is TRBV30 and J usage is TRBJ1-6, with TRBD1 matching over 10 bases. Germline V CDR1 and CDR2: GTSNPN, SVGIG (reference sequence). Trimming removed 3 bases from V and 10 bases from J; junction bases left unmatched: 3. This CDR3 is 13 amino acids long. CDR3 bases: TGTGCCTGGAGGGGGACAGGGGACTCACCCCTCCACTTT. The encoded protein is CAWRGTGDSPLHF.

The V and J genes are TRBV12-3 or TRBV12-4 and TRBJ1-1, with 8 bases fitting TRBD1. With 6 bases clipped from V and 3 bases from J, the junction kept 3 bases outside the gene matches. The CDR3 contains 13 residues. CDR3 in amino acids: CASRQGGDTEAFF. The CDR3 DNA is TGTGCCAGCAGACAGGGGGGGGACACTGAAGCTTTCTTT.

This chain links TRBV28 with TRBJ1-2; the D is unclear. The germline CDR1 and CDR2 sequences are MDHEN and SYDVKM. V gave up 9 bases and J gave up 8 bases, with 10 bases separating them. The CDR3 runs to 10 residues. The CDR3 sequence: CASFFSGYTF. The CDR3 DNA follows: TGTGCCAGTTTCTTCTCGGGCTACACCTTC.

This clone was seen just once. The chain is built from TRBV29-1 and TRBJ2-1; 13 bases fit TRBD2. Germline-derived CDR1 and CDR2 are SQVTM and ANQGSEA. The length of the CDR3 is 14 residues. The trim removed 8 bases at V and 6 bases at J, leaving 7 bases unmatched. The CDR3 is CSSGGLAGLNEQFF. DNA of the CDR3: TGCAGCTCGGGGGGACTAGCGGGACTCAATGAGCAGTTCTTC.

The chain is built from TRBV18 and TRBJ2-1, with TRBD2 identical over 10 bases. Trimming cost V 8 bases and J 7 bases; bases outside gene matches: 11. This CDR3 comprises 15 residues. The germline gives CDR1 KGHSH, CDR2 LQKENI. CDR3 bases: TGTGCCAGCGCGCCCACGACTAGCGGGCTGAATGAGCAGTTCTTC. This codes for CASAPTTSGLNEQFF.

This clone showed up just a few times. This chain links TRBV5-4 with TRBJ1-1; 8 bases match TRBD1. Germline CDR1 SGHNT, CDR2 YYREEE (reference sequence). V lost 0 bases, J lost 4 bases, and 5 bases stayed unmatched. CDR3 size: 15 residues. In DNA, the CDR3 is TGTGCCAGCAGCTTGGGGGGTACAGGGGGCACTGAAGCTTTCTTT. As protein: CASSLGGTGGTEAFF. Together with reference TRBV5-4 and TRBJ1-1, the CDR3 gives the full variable domain: ETGVTQSPTHLIKTRGQQVTLRCSSQSGHNTVSWYQQALGQGPQFIFQYYREEENGRGNFPPRFSGLQFPNYSSELNVNALELDDSALYLCASSLGGTGGTEAFFGQGTRLTVV.

This clone was seen just once. Distinct nucleotide sequences in the sample also encode this CDR3. The chain is built from TRBV3-1 (or the pseudogene TRBV3-2) and TRBJ1-2; D may be TRBD1 (5 bases). Per the germline V gene, CDR1 is LGHDT and CDR2 is YNNKEL (reference sequence). This CDR3 is 14 amino acids long. V lost 3 bases to trimming and J lost 4 bases, with 12 bases between them. The CDR3 DNA reads TGTGCCAGCAGCCAGGGGGGAGCGGGCTATGGCTACACCTTC. This codes for CASSQGGAGYGYTF.